The 24 T cell receptor beta chains given below trace back to one sample, sequenced in a study of patients and donors after allogeneic stem cell transplantation. From the RT-PCR reads, TCRdb called clonotypes with MiXCR, one entry per CDR3 protein. The sample has some 10,000 distinct CDR3 sequences, almost 4% seen once. Sequences were obtained from blood, either unsorted or a sorted T cell fraction (not recorded which). Receptors originate from a human donor who was either an allogeneic HSCT recipient or a stem cell or donor lymphocyte infusion donor (not recorded which). It is not recorded whose cells these are; they may come from a transplant donor.

This clonotype was seen many times. The J gene is TRBJ2-7, the V gene TRBV2; weak D call: TRBD2 (6 bases). With 2 bases removed from V and 3 bases from J, the gap between germline ends came to 14 bases. Germline CDR1 reads SNHLY; CDR2 reads FYNNEI. The CDR3 contains 15 residues. DNA of the CDR3: TGTGCCAGCAGTGAACGCGGGACGGGGATCTACGAGCAGTACTTC. Translation gives CASSERGTGIYEQYF.

This clonotype was seen ten or more times. This chain links TRBV6-2 or TRBV6-3 with TRBJ2-7, with a possible D match to TRBD2 (6 bases). Per the germline V gene, CDR1 is MNHEY and CDR2 is SVGEGT. The germline V and J ends were trimmed by 1 base and 7 bases, with 8 bases remaining between them. This CDR3 has 12 residues. DNA of the CDR3: TGTGCCAGCAGTTACTGGAGGGGTGAGCAGTACTTC. It specifies CASSYWRGEQYF.

This clonotype was picked up many times. The CDR3 loop reads CSAFGHQETQYF. CDR3 nucleotides: TGCAGTGCCTTTGGCCATCAAGAGACCCAGTACTTC. The J gene is TRBJ2-5, the V gene TRBV20-1; D is ambiguous. V was cut by 6 bases and J by 2 bases, with 10 bases left in between. This CDR3 comprises 12 residues. Looked up from germline, CDR1 is DFQATT and CDR2 is SNEGSKA (reference sequence).

This clonotype has a count of ten or more. The chain carries TRBV28 and TRBJ2-1, with 10 bases aligning to TRBD2. The CDR3 is 13 amino acids. V lost 10 bases, J lost 6 bases, and 6 bases stayed unmatched. Germline V gene sequence: CDR1 MDHEN, CDR2 SYDVKM. The CDR3 region has the DNA TGTGCCATAAGGGCTAGCGGGAGCAATGAGCAGTTCTTC. Its protein product is CAIRASGSNEQFF.

The sample holds many counts of this clonotype. V is TRBV3-1 and J is TRBJ2-7; TRBD2 matches 7 bases. CDR1 is LGHDT, CDR2 YNNKEL, per germline (reference sequence). This CDR3 has 17 residues. Trimming at V came to 0 bases and at J to 0 bases, leaving 8 bases not matched to a gene. The CDR3 DNA sequence: TGTGCCAGCAGCCAAGAGGGGAGGGTCCCTAGCTCCTACGAGCAGTACTTC. Its protein is CASSQEGRVPSSYEQYF.

This clonotype has ten or more counts. An end of the junction differs from the germline gene, which may be a read error. V gene TRBV28 combines with J gene TRBJ2-5; D perhaps matches TRBD2 (6 bases). Germline V gene lookup returns CDR1 MDHEN and CDR2 SYDVKM. The CDR3 is 15 amino acids. DNA of the CDR3: TGTGCCAGCAGCTTATGGGCGGGACGGCAAGAGACCCAGTACTTC. This translates into CASSLWAGRQETQYF.

As to this clonotype: A much larger clone differs by one base, so this may be a read error. The J gene is TRBJ2-1, the V gene TRBV12-3 or TRBV12-4; D gene unclear. The CDR3 is 13 residues long. The germline V and J ends were trimmed by 11 bases and 6 bases, with 17 bases remaining between them. CDR3: CACTPRLRNEQFF. CDR3 bases: TGTGCCTGCACTCCCAGACTTCGCAATGAGCAGTTCTTC.

This clonotype was detected ten times or more. This sequence joins TRBV20-1 and TRBJ2-1; 11 bases align to TRBD2. The CDR3 runs 14 residues. Germline V gene sequence: CDR1 DFQATT, CDR2 SNEGSKA (reference sequence). J lost 7 bases, V lost 3 bases, and 5 bases had no gene match. CDR3 in amino acids: CSASITSGRNEQFF. The CDR3 nucleotides read TGCAGTGCTAGTATAACTAGCGGGAGAAATGAGCAGTTCTTC.

The sample holds many counts of this clonotype. The genes are TRBV11-3 and TRBJ2-1; TRBD1 matches 12 bases. CDR1 SGHNT and CDR2 YENEEA come from the germline V gene. This CDR3 comprises 15 residues. The V and J ends lost 7 bases and 8 bases, in that order; junction bases with no gene match: 9. CDR3 amino acids: CASTLYGTGGHEQFF. For the CDR3, the DNA is TGTGCCAGCACGCTCTACGGGACAGGGGGCCATGAGCAGTTCTTC.

The table lists this clonotype with a few counts. The rearrangement uses TRBV5-4 and TRBJ2-3, with D possibly matching TRBD1 (5 bases). Looked up from germline, CDR1 is SGHNT and CDR2 is YYREEE (reference sequence). The CDR3 totals 14 residues. Between the trimmed V and J ends, which lost 0 bases and 4 bases, there was a span of 9 bases. Here the CDR3 reads CASSLDRWADTQYF. Here the CDR3 DNA reads TGTGCCAGCAGCTTGGACAGGTGGGCAGATACGCAGTATTTT.

This clonotype is classed as medium-sized. V and J are TRBV7-9 and TRBJ2-3; 9 positions agree with TRBD1. CDR1 SEHNR and CDR2 FQNEAQ come from the germline V gene (reference sequence). J was trimmed by 9 bases and V by 4 bases; bases with no gene match: 2. The CDR3 loop spans 12 amino acids. The CDR3 is CASSWGQGTQYF. CDR3 DNA: TGTGCCAGCAGCTGGGGACAGGGAACGCAGTATTTT. The full variable domain, its missing parts supplied by reference TRBV7-9 and TRBJ2-3, is DTGVSQNPRHKITKRGQNVTFRCDPISEHNRLYWYRQTLGQGPEFLTYFQNEAQLEKSRLLSDRFSAERPKGSFSTLEIQRTEQGDSAMYLCASSWGQGTQYFGPGTRLTVL.

By share, this clonotype counts as medium-sized. The CDR3 region has the DNA TGTGCCAGCAGTTTCCCCCCCTCAACAGATACGCAGTATTTT. It codes for CASSFPPSTDTQYF. The chain is built from TRBV28 and TRBJ2-3; D gene uncertain. The CDR3 covers 14 residues. The germline V and J ends were trimmed by 3 bases and 3 bases, with 10 bases remaining between them. Germline V gene data show CDR1 as MDHEN and CDR2 as SYDVKM.

This clonotype was observed at least ten times. The genes are TRBV7-9 and TRBJ2-2, with D tentatively TRBD2 (5 bases). This CDR3 region has 14 residues. Germline loops: CDR1 SEHNR, CDR2 FQNEAQ (reference sequence). Trimming removed 3 bases at V and 4 bases at J, with 9 bases between. CDR3 in DNA: TGTGCCAGCAGCTTCTTTGCGGGCACCGGGGAGCTGTTTTTT. Translating it yields CASSFFAGTGELFF.

The CDR3 loop is CASSPQSGTPYF. The CDR3 nucleotides are TGTGCCAGCAGCCCCCAATCGGGGACCCCCTACTTC. The chain joins TRBV7-9 to TRBJ2-7, with D possibly being TRBD1 or TRBD2 (5 bases each). Trimming stripped 5 bases from V and 13 bases from J, with 18 bases between. CDR3 size: 12 residues. Germline V gives CDR1 SEHNR, CDR2 FQNEAQ (reference sequence). Using reference TRBV7-9 and TRBJ2-7 for the parts outside the CDR3, the full variable domain is DTGVSQNPRHKITKRGQNVTFRCDPISEHNRLYWYRQTLGQGPEFLTYFQNEAQLEKSRLLSDRFSAERPKGSFSTLEIQRTEQGDSAMYLCASSPQSGTPYFGPGTRLTVT.

There are many counts of this clonotype. The chain links TRBV11-2 to TRBJ2-1; weak D call: TRBD2 (6 bases). Per germline, CDR1 SGHAT and CDR2 FQNNGV. With 1 base removed from V and 2 bases from J, the gap between germline ends came to 12 bases. The CDR3 loop spans 16 amino acids. CDR3 region: CASSLVVGLTYNEQFF. The CDR3 bases are TGTGCCAGCAGCTTAGTAGTGGGACTTACCTACAATGAGCAGTTCTTC.

This clonotype was seen at least ten times. The V and J genes are TRBV12-3 or TRBV12-4 and TRBJ2-1; tentatively, D is TRBD2 (5 bases). The CDR3 loop spans 12 amino acids. Trimming shortened V by 7 bases and J by 12 bases, and 16 bases separated the two germline ends. CDR3 in DNA: TGTGCCAGCACCTTACTAGGGTTCAGGCAGTTCTTC. It is translated as CASTLLGFRQFF.

The sample holds many counts of this clonotype. The chain is built from TRBV7-9 and TRBJ2-7, with D possibly TRBD1 on 5 matching bases. V dropped 2 bases and J dropped 3 bases, with 11 bases sitting between them. Germline CDR1 and CDR2: SEHNR and FQNEAQ (reference sequence). This CDR3 has 14 amino acids. The CDR3 reads CASSLWTRDYEQYF. CDR3 bases: TGTGCCAGCAGCTTATGGACACGAGACTACGAGCAGTACTTC.

This clonotype was detected ten times or more. The J gene is TRBJ2-1, the V gene TRBV18; unclear D gene. Trimming cost V 2 bases and J 6 bases, with 8 bases left between them. There are 13 residues in the CDR3. The germline V gene has CDR1 KGHSH and CDR2 LQKENI. CDR3 coding DNA: TGTGCCAGCTCACCAATACTGATCAATGAGCAGTTCTTC. It translates to CASSPILINEQFF.

This clonotype was seen ten or more times. This chain connects TRBV7-3 to TRBJ2-1; a possible D gene is TRBD2 (6 bases). V shed 0 bases and J shed 3 bases, with 9 bases lying between them. Germline CDR1 is SGHTA and CDR2 is FQGTGA. This CDR3 region has 15 residues. The CDR3 here is CASSLTSGVYNEQFF. In DNA form, the CDR3 reads TGTGCCAGCAGCTTAACTAGCGGAGTCTACAATGAGCAGTTCTTC.

This clonotype was counted many times. The gene calls are TRBV7-3 and TRBJ2-3; 7 bases fit TRBD1. The CDR3 extends over 13 amino acids. From germline, CDR1 is SGHTA and CDR2 FQGTGA. The V gene end was trimmed by 5 bases and the J gene end by 4 bases; junction bases not matched to a gene: 3. CDR3 nucleotides: TGTGCCAGCAGCGGACAGGCGGCAGATACGCAGTATTTT. As protein: CASSGQAADTQYF.

This clonotype was counted at least ten times. The V gene is TRBV25-1, the J gene TRBJ2-7; 9 bases agree with TRBD1. CDR1 is MGHDK and CDR2 is SYGVNS in the germline V gene. J gave up 2 bases and V 6 bases, and 2 bases lay outside the gene matches. The CDR3 length is 13 residues. In nucleotides, the CDR3 is TGTGCCAGCAGGGGACAGGGACCCTACGAGCAGTACTTC. This sequence encodes CASRGQGPYEQYF.

By share of the sample, this clonotype is medium-sized. The CDR3 loop reads CASSLGAALAKNIQYF. The DNA for the CDR3 is TGCGCCAGCAGCTTGGGCGCGGCGCTAGCCAAAAACATTCAGTACTTC. The rearrangement uses TRBV5-1 and TRBJ2-4; D gene unclear. Between the trimmed V and J ends, which lost 0 bases and 0 bases, there was a span of 10 bases. CDR3 length: 16 amino acids. From germline, CDR1 is SGHRS and CDR2 YFSETQ.

This clonotype has at least ten counts. The chain recombines TRBV6-5 with TRBJ1-1; a weak D match, TRBD1 (6 bases). Germline CDR1 MNHEY, CDR2 SVGAGI. The CDR3 covers 15 residues. V was shortened by 2 bases and J by 8 bases, with 18 bases between the two germline ends. CDR3 sequence: CASSYAPTGTMEAFF. The CDR3, as DNA: TGTGCCAGCAGTTACGCACCGACAGGCACAATGGAAGCTTTCTTT.

In its sample, this clonotype was seen many times. The rearrangement joins TRBV28 to TRBJ2-1; 7 bases are shared with TRBD2. CDR3 length equals 16 residues. Germline CDR1 is MDHEN and CDR2 is SYDVKM. The V and J ends lost 7 bases and 2 bases, in that order; junction bases with no gene match: 11. Here the CDR3 DNA reads TGTGCCAGCAAATCGGGGGGAGGAGGACCCTACAATGAGCAGTTCTTC. Its protein product is CASKSGGGGPYNEQFF.